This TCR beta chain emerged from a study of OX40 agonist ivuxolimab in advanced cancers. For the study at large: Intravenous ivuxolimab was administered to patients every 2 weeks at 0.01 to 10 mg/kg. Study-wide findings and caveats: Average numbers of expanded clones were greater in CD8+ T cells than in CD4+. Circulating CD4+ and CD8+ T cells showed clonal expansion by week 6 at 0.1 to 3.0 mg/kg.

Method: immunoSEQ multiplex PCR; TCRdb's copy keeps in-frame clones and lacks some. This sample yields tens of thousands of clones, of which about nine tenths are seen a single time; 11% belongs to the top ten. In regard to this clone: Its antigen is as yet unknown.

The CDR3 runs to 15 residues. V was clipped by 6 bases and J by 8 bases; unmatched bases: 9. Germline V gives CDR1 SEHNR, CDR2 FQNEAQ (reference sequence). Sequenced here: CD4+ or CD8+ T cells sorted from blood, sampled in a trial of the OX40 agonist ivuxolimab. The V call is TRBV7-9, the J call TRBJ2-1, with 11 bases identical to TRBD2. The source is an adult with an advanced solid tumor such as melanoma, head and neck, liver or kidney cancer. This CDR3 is CASSQTSGNRDEQFF. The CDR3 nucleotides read TGTGCCAGCAGTCAGACTAGCGGGAATAGGGATGAGCAGTTCTTC.